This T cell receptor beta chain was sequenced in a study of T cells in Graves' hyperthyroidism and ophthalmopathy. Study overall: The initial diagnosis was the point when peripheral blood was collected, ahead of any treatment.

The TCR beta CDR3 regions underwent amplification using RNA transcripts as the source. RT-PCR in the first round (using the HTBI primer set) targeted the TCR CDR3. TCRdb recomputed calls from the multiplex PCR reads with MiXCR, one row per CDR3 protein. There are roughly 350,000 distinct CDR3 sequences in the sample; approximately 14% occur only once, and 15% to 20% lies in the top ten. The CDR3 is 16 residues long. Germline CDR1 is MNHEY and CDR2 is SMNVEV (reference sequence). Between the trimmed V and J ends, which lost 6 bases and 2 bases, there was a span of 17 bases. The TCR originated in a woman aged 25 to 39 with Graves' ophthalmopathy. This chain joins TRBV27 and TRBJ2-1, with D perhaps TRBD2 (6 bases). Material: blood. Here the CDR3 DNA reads TGTGCCAGCAGGAGACGCCAGGGAGGCGCCTACAATGAGCAGTTCTTC. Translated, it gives CASRRRQGGAYNEQFF.